What follows is one TCR beta chain and its context. Unique molecular identifiers tagged the TCRbeta library. Using its own MiXCR run on the PCR reads, TCRdb lists one record per CDR3 protein. The sample carries about 610,000 distinct CDR3 sequences, over 9.5% recorded once. These data are taken from a study of T-cell reconstitution after alpha-beta-depleted transplantation in children. V was clipped by 3 bases and J by 5 bases; unmatched bases: 3. Looked up from germline, CDR1 is MNHEY and CDR2 is SMNVEV (reference sequence). This CDR3 region has 14 residues. The chain has TRBV27 and TRBJ1-2; 10 bases are a match to TRBD1. The specimen was PBMCs from the stem cell graft donor, collected from the stem cell graft. This sequence was found in a human donor who donated a stem cell graft to a child with acute myeloid leukemia. Here the CDR3 reads CASSLTGGTYGYTF. The DNA of the CDR3 is TGTGCCAGCAGTTTGACAGGGGGCACTTATGGCTACACCTTC.